The present TCR beta chain was sequenced within a study of beta chain features in type 1 diabetes. Sequencing targeted expressed TCRB transcripts, as all isolated RNA had been reverse transcribed. Samples of naive, central memory and regulatory T cells yielded a mean of about 3.57 million reads. Method: immunoSEQ multiplex PCR; TCRdb's copy keeps in-frame clones and lacks some. The table has 350,000 or so clones, roughly a fifth seen once. CDR1 and CDR2 from the germline V gene are GTSNPN and SVGIG (reference sequence). Between the trimmed V and J ends, which lost 0 bases and 6 bases, there was a span of 12 bases. CDR3 length: 14 amino acids.

The sequenced sample was naive CD4+ T cells from blood. The chain combines TRBV30 with TRBJ1-5, with D uncertain. This clonotype originated in a woman aged 18-30 years in good health. CDR3 DNA: TGTGCCTGGAGTGTGGACGGGGTCAGTCAGCCCCAGCATTTT. It encodes CAWSVDGVSQPQHF.